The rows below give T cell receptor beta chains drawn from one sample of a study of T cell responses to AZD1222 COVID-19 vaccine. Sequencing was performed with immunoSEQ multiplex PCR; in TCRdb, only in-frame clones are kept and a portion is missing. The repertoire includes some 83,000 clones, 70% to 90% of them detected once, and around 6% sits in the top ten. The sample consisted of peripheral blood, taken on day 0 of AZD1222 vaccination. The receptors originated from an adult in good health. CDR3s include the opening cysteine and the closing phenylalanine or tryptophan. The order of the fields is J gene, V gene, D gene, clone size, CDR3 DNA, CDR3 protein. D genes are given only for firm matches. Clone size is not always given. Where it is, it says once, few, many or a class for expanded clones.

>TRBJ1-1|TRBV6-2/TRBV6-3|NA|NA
TGTGCCAGCAGTTATACCGCAGGGTTCACTGAAGCTTTCTTT
CASSYTAGFTEAFF
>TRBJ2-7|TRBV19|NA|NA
TGTGCCAGTAAACGTGTTTTGGACCTCGGATACGAGCAGTACTTC
CASKRVLDLGYEQYF
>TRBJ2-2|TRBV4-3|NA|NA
TGCGCCAGCGGCGAAAATCCCCGGGGGGCGGGGACCGGGGAGCTGTTTTTT
CASGENPRGAGTGELFF
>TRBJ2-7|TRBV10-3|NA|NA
TGTGCCATCAGTGAGTCTGACACCCTATCCTACGAGCAGTACTTC
CAISESDTLSYEQYF
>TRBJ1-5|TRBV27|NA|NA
TGTGCCAGTGGTCTAATAGGTGGCAATCAGCCCCAGCATTTT
CASGLIGGNQPQHF
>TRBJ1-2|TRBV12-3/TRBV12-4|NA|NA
TGTGCCAGCAGTTTGGGTCCTACCTATGGCTACACCTTC
CASSLGPTYGYTF
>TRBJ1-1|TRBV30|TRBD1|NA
TGTGCCTGGAGTGCAGGGGGCTTGCCTGAAGCTTTCTTT
CAWSAGGLPEAFF
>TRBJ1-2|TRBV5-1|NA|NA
TGCGCCAGCAGCTTGGGTGGCAGGGAGAACTATGGCTACACCTTC
CASSLGGRENYGYTF
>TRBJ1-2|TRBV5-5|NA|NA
TGTGCCAGCAGCTTGGAGGGGGTCGGCCCTAGGGGCTACACCTTC
CASSLEGVGPRGYTF
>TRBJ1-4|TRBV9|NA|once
TGTGCCAGCAGTGGACGGCCGAATGAAAAACTGTTTTTT
CASSGRPNEKLFF
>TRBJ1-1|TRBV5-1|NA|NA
TGCGCCAGCAGCCCTCGTGGAGGGGGGGGCACTGAAGCTTTCTTT
CASSPRGGGGTEAFF
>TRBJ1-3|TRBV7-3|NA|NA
TGTGCCAGCAGCTTAACGGGCAGTCCTTCTGGAAACACCATATATTTT
CASSLTGSPSGNTIYF
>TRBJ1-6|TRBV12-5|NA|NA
TGTGCTAGTGGTTTGGGACAGCCCTATAATTCACCCCTCCACTTT
CASGLGQPYNSPLHF
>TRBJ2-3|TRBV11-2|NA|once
TGTGCCAGCTTGGGGGGGGCCTCTAGCACAGATACGCAGTATTTT
CASLGGASSTDTQYF
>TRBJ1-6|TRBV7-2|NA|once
TGTGCCAGCAGCCCGAGAAGTCCAGGCTCCTATAATTCACCCCTCCACTTT
CASSPRSPGSYNSPLHF
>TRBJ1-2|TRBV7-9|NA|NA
TGTGCCAGCAGTTTCGACGAATTGTTGGGCTACACCTTC
CASSFDELLGYTF
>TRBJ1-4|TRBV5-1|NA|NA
TGCGCCAGCAGCGGGTCGGAGGCGACTAATGAAAAACTGTTTTTT
CASSGSEATNEKLFF